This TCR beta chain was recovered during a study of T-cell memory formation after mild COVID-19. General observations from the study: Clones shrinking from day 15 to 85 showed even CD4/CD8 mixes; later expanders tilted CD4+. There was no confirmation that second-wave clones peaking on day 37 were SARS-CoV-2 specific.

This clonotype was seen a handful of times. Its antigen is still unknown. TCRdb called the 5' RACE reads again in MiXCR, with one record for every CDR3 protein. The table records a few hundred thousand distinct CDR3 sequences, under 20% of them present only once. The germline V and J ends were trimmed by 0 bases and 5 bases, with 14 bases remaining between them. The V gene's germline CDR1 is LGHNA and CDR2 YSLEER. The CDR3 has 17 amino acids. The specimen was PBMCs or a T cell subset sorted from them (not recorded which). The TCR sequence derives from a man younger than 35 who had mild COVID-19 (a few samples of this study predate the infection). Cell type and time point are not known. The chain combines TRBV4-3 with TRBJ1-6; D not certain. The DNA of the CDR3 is TGCGCCAGCAGCCAAGAGTTTACGGGGATAGATAATTCACCCCTCCACTTT. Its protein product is CASSQEFTGIDNSPLHF.